This entry concerns a single T cell receptor (beta chain). Its antigen is currently unknown. The CDR3 covers 15 residues. Germline values: CDR1 MNHNS, CDR2 SASEGT. V shed 8 bases, J shed 9 bases, and the junction held 15 bases outside the gene matches. The assay was immunoSEQ multiplex PCR, and TCRdb's table has in-frame clones only and misses some. The sample yields about 220,000 clones, about 89% seen once. The entry originates in a study of cytomegalovirus exposure and HLA in healthy donors. Study-wide context: The roughly 700 first-cohort repertoires shared a platform with the 130 or so validation repertoires, as reported in a later analysis. Whole-study results and caveats: A list of around 160 TCR beta chains associated with cytomegalovirus was given.

This chain joins TRBV6-1 and TRBJ2-1; 8 bases align to TRBD2. Sequenced input: PBMCs. This receptor was obtained from a woman under 30 in good health and CMV-seronegative. The CDR3 nucleotides are TGTGCCAGCGGGAGTAGGAGCGGGAGTTGGGGTGAGCAGTTCTTC. This gives the protein CASGSRSGSWGEQFF.